This T cell receptor (beta chain) came from a study of regulatory T cells in long-lasting Graves disease. Overall study findings and caveats: Persistent disease showed a preference for TRBV28, TRBJ1-2 and TRBJ2-5. Exclusively peripheral blood, rather than thyroid tissue, was studied. Accuracy was perhaps lowered by the small sample size. Relative to newly diagnosed Graves' patients, persistent ones had lower TCR diversity.

The sample's time point: persistent/refractory GD, antithyroid drugs over 5 years with positive TRAb. Isolated PBMC RNA provided the starting material for the TCR library. There are 16 residues in the CDR3. With 5 bases clipped from V and 1 base from J, the junction kept 3 bases outside the gene matches. Per the germline V gene, CDR1 is MNHNS and CDR2 is SASEGT. Ten or more counts support this clonotype. As yet, its antigen is unknown. For TCR beta, libraries came from iRepertoire HTBI primers and Arm-PCR of CDR3 regions. TCRdb re-derived calls from the multiplex PCR reads in MiXCR, one entry per CDR3 protein. This table holds roughly 400,000 distinct CDR3 sequences, 20% found once.

The V call is TRBV6-1, the J call TRBJ2-5, with 14 bases aligning to TRBD2. The TCR originated in a female donor with Graves disease. Material: peripheral blood mononuclear cells (PBMCs), obtained when the disease was refractory, from a patient treated with antithyroid drugs. The CDR3 DNA reads as TGTGCCAGCAGTACCGGACTAGCGGGGGGCCAAGAGACCCAGTACTTC. Its protein product is CASSTGLAGGQETQYF.